These 9 T cell receptor beta chains share one sample of origin, sequenced in a study of blood T cells in healthy people across ages. PCR was performed a second time for about 7 to 12 cycles using a sample-barcoded 5' primer and a J-beta primer mix. MiXCR was run by TCRdb on the 5' RACE reads, yielding one entry per CDR3 protein. The sample yields some 1.6 million distinct CDR3 sequences, about 31% seen once. Material: blood. Every receptor here comes from a woman younger than 45 in good health.

The gene calls are TRBV7-2 and TRBJ2-1; TRBD1 is a possible D gene (6 bases). V lost 5 bases, J lost 5 bases, and 16 bases lay in between. The germline gives CDR1 SGHTA, CDR2 FQGNSA. The CDR3 has 15 amino acids. CDR3 in amino acids: CASSTRQDTNNEQFF. CDR3 coding DNA: TGTGCCAGCAGCACACGACAGGATACGAACAATGAGCAGTTCTTC.

The genes are TRBV11-2 and TRBJ2-1; 12 nucleotides match TRBD2. V dropped 5 bases and J dropped 6; count of bases not matched to a gene: 17. Germline V gene data show CDR1 as SGHAT and CDR2 as FQNNGV. CDR3 length: 19 residues. CDR3 protein: CASSPKAFLAGGPRNEQFF. CDR3 in DNA: TGTGCCAGCAGCCCGAAGGCCTTTCTAGCGGGAGGGCCCCGCAATGAGCAGTTCTTC.

This clonotype was picked up a small number of times. The chain couples TRBV4-2 to TRBJ2-5; D is perhaps TRBD1 or TRBD2 (5 bases each). Germline CDR1 and CDR2: LGHNA and YNFKEQ. Trimming pared 4 bases from V and 4 bases from J, leaving 19 bases between. The CDR3 covers 16 residues. CDR3 sequence (DNA): TGTGCCAGCAGCCCCCCTTTGGGGGAGAAGGGAGAGACCCAGTACTTC. It codes for CASSPPLGEKGETQYF.

The sample holds a few counts of this clonotype. The J gene is TRBJ2-4, the V gene TRBV20-1, with TRBD1 identical over 7 bases. Germline lookup yields CDR1 DFQATT and CDR2 SNEGSKA (reference sequence). The CDR3 has 14 amino acids. V lost 6 bases, J lost 8 bases, and 13 bases stayed unmatched. This CDR3 is CSAKYGETGDIQYF. The CDR3 nucleotides read TGCAGTGCCAAGTACGGGGAAACAGGGGACATTCAGTACTTC.

The V gene is TRBV6-1, the J gene TRBJ2-4, with 9 positions matching TRBD1. The V gene end was trimmed by 2 bases and the J gene end by 0 bases; junction bases not matched to a gene: 8. The CDR3 has 18 amino acids. In germline, CDR1 is MNHNS, CDR2 SASEGT. The CDR3 reads CASSEWDRVVLAKNIQYF. The DNA for the CDR3 is TGTGCCAGCAGTGAATGGGACAGGGTAGTTTTAGCCAAAAACATTCAGTACTTC.

The chain combines TRBV6-6 with TRBJ1-2; TRBD1 matches 12 bases. The ends lost 7 bases at V and 0 bases at J; junction bases unmatched: 6. Per the germline V gene, CDR1 is MNHNY and CDR2 is SVGAGI (reference sequence). The CDR3 contains 16 residues. The CDR3 region has the DNA TGTGCCAGCATCGGGACAGGGGGCCGGGCTAACTATGGCTACACCTTC. This translates into CASIGTGGRANYGYTF.

This clonotype was observed a few times. V usage is TRBV7-9 and J usage is TRBJ1-1, with D perhaps TRBD1 (5 bases). Germline V gives CDR1 SEHNR, CDR2 FQNEAQ (reference sequence). Trimming shortened V by 10 bases and J by 0 bases, and 15 bases separated the two germline ends. The CDR3 consists of 14 residues. The CDR3 region has the DNA TGTGCCACCAAAACCGGGGACGTGAACACTGAAGCTTTCTTT. This codes for CATKTGDVNTEAFF.

The chain couples TRBV29-1 to TRBJ2-7; TRBD1 matches 9 bases. The junction had 5 bases not matched to a gene; V was cut back by 5 bases and J by 3 bases. The CDR3 is 13 residues long. Germline lookup yields CDR1 SQVTM and CDR2 ANQGSEA. The CDR3 loop reads CSVQQGADYEQYF. The CDR3, as DNA: TGCAGCGTTCAACAGGGGGCTGACTACGAGCAGTACTTC.

Remarks on this clonotype: An end of the junction differs from the germline gene, which may be a read error. The chain recombines TRBV12-3 or TRBV12-4 with TRBJ2-3; D is unclear. The CDR3 runs 14 residues. The CDR3 loop reads CASRESRVTDAQYF. DNA for the CDR3: TGTGCCAGCCGAGAGAGTCGGGTCACAGATGCGCAGTATTTT.